The T cell receptor (beta chain) described here comes from a study of CD4 T cells in relation to SARS-CoV-2 and coronaviruses. Study-level information: PBMCs were cultured with antigen for roughly 11 days before TCR beta sequencing. Study conclusions and caveats: Compared with monoreactive clones, crossreactive clones showed significantly weaker SARS-CoV-2 expansion.

CDR3 length: 14 amino acids. Germline V gives CDR1 LNHNV, CDR2 YYDKDF (reference sequence). Trimming pared 1 base from V and 8 bases from J, leaving 12 bases between. CD4 enrichment then naive enrichment separated naive from memory CD4+ cells. A word on this clone: What it binds is not known.

Here immunoSEQ multiplex PCR was the method, and the copy in TCRdb shows in-frame clones only, minus some. Altogether about 38,000 clones are present, about four fifths being singletons, with the ten largest covering around 4.2%. The clonotype originates from an adult with COVID-19. Sequenced input: naive CD4+ T cells from PBMCs, cultured in vitro. Subset given: naive CD4+ T cells isolated by negative enrichment. The chain joins TRBV15 to TRBJ2-1; D unresolved. The CDR3 spells CATSRGYSRDEQFF. The CDR3 DNA is TGTGCCACCAGCAGAGGGTACAGTCGCGATGAGCAGTTCTTC. Based on the CDR3 plus reference TRBV15 and TRBJ2-1, the full variable domain is DAMVIQNPRYQVTQFGKPVTLSCSQTLNHNVMYWYQQKSSQAPKLLFHYYDKDFNNEADTPDNFQSRRPNTSFCFLDIRSPGLGDTAMYLCATSRGYSRDEQFFGPGTRLTVL.